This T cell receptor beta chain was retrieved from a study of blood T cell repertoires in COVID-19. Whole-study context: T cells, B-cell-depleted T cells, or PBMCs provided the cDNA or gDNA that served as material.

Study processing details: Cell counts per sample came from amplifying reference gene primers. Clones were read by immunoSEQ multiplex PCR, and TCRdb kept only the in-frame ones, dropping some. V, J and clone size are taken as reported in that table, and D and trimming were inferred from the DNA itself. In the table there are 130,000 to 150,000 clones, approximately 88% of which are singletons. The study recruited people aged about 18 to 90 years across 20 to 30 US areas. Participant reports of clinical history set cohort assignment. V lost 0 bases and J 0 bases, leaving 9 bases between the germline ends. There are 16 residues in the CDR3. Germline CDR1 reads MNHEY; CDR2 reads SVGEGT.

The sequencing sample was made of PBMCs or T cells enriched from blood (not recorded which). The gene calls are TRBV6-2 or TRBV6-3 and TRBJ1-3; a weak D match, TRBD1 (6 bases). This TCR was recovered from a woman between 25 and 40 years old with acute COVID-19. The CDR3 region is CASSYSTGPSGNTIYF. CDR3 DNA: TGTGCCAGCAGTTACTCGACAGGACCCTCTGGAAACACCATATATTTT.